This T cell receptor beta chain was captured in a study of blood T cell repertoires in COVID-19. The CDR3 totals 15 residues. V lost 9 bases to trimming and J lost 5 bases; unmatched junction nucleotides: 11. Germline CDR1 is KGHDR and CDR2 is SFDVKD. Per the authors' pipeline: Estimation of nucleated cell counts was performed using reference gene primer amplification. Assay: immunoSEQ multiplex PCR; the TCRdb copy retains only in-frame clones and omits some. Clone size and V and J calls were adopted from that table, with D and trimming inferred from the DNA. The table shows 29,000 or so clones, with about 89% occurring only once.

V usage is TRBV24-1 and J usage is TRBJ2-1; 8 bases fit TRBD1. Sequenced sample: peripheral blood. This TCR was sampled from a human donor in a cohort sampled during active COVID-19. The CDR3 DNA reads TGTGCCACCCCAGCAGGGGGCACGGGAGACAATGAGCAGTTCTTC. This encodes CATPAGGTGDNEQFF.